Listed below are T cell receptor beta chains from one sample, sequenced in a study of radiotherapy plus CTLA-4 blockade in lung cancer. Here immunoSEQ multiplex PCR was the method, and the copy in TCRdb shows in-frame clones only, minus some. The sample lists 65,000 to 95,000 clones; about 88% were seen once. The source material was peripheral blood, sampled from a patient treated with radiotherapy plus ipilimumab. These receptors originate from a human donor with non-small cell lung cancer who had stable disease on radiotherapy plus ipilimumab. The CDR3 runs from the conserved cysteine through the conserved F or W. The D gene is left open where the match is weak. Some rows have no size entry. The others give once, few or many, or a class for an expanded clone.

>-|-|TRBJ1-6|TRBV7-3
TGTGCCAGCAGCGTGGGGGGTAATTCACCCCTCCACTTT
CASSVGGNSPLHF
>TRBD1|once|TRBJ1-2|TRBV18
TGTGCCAGCTCACCACTGGACAGGGGCCATGGCTACACCTTC
CASSPLDRGHGYTF
>-|-|TRBJ2-3|TRBV27
TGTGCCAGCAGTTTAAGGGAAACAGATACGCAGTATTTT
CASSLRETDTQYF
>TRBD2|-|TRBJ2-7|TRBV14
TGTGCCAGCAGCCAATGGGGGGGCTACGAGCAGTACTTC
CASSQWGGYEQYF
>TRBD1|-|TRBJ1-4|TRBV18
TGTGCCAGCTCACCACCCCTTCCAGGGGGGCCGGTTAATGAAAAACTGTTTTTT
CASSPPLPGGPVNEKLFF
>TRBD2|-|TRBJ2-5|TRBV5-1
TGCGCCAGCAGTAGAGGTACTAGCGGCCAAGAGACCCAGTACTTC
CASSRGTSGQETQYF
>-|-|TRBJ1-1|TRBV5-4
TGTGCCAGCAGCTTTGGTAGAACTGAAGCTTTCTTT
CASSFGRTEAFF
>-|-|TRBJ1-2|TRBV18
TGTGCCAGCTCACAGGGACCCGAGGTCACCTTC
CASSQGPEVTF
>-|-|TRBJ1-1|TRBV28
TGTGCCAGCAGTTTATTGCAGGGTTCTACTGAAGCTTTCTTT
CASSLLQGSTEAFF
>-|-|TRBJ2-5|TRBV30
TGTGCCTGGAGCCGACGTTGGGGAGAGACCCAGTACTTC
CAWSRRWGETQYF
>TRBD2|-|TRBJ2-3|TRBV5-6
TGTGCCAGCAACCCTGCTAGCGGGAGGCCAGATACGCAGTATTTT
CASNPASGRPDTQYF
>-|-|TRBJ2-1|TRBV27
TGTGCCAGCAGTGCTCCCGGGACTGGCATTCGCAATGAGCAGTTCTTC
CASSAPGTGIRNEQFF
>-|once|TRBJ2-1|TRBV9
TGTGCCAGCAGCGTCCCCCGGGACACCTATATACCCAATGAGCAGTTCTTC
CASSVPRDTYIPNEQFF
>-|-|TRBJ1-2|TRBV5-6
TGTGCCAGCAGCTTCTCATCCAGTTCGGATGGCTACACCTTC
CASSFSSSSDGYTF
>TRBD1|-|TRBJ1-5|TRBV28
TGTGCCAGCATCCTCGGGACAGGGGGCTCCGTTAGCAATCAGCCCCAGCATTTT
CASILGTGGSVSNQPQHF
>-|-|TRBJ2-1|TRBV19
TGTGCCAGTGACCCTCGATCCTACAATGAGCAGTTCTTC
CASDPRSYNEQFF
>-|once|TRBJ1-3|TRBV29-1
TGCAGCGTTGTTTCGGGCTCGCTTGGAAACACCATATATTTT
CSVVSGSLGNTIYF
>TRBD2|-|TRBJ2-3|TRBV2
TGTGCCAGCAGTGAAGGCCTAGCGGGGGGGGATACGCAGTATTTT
CASSEGLAGGDTQYF
>-|once|TRBJ2-4|TRBV30
TGTGCCTGGAGTCTCTCCTCACCAAACATTCAGTACTTC
CAWSLSSPNIQYF
>-|-|TRBJ1-3|TRBV2
TGTGCCAGCAATGGAGGTGGAAACACCATATATTTT
CASNGGGNTIYF
>-|-|TRBJ1-6|TRBV2
TGTGCCAGCAGCCTCGTAGAAAATTCACCCCTCCACTTT
CASSLVENSPLHF
>-|-|TRBJ2-5|TRBV29-1
TGCAGCGTTGATACCAGGGGAGGAAAGACCCAGTACTTC
CSVDTRGGKTQYF
>-|-|TRBJ2-7|TRBV7-2
TGTGCCAGCAGCTTAGCGTGGACGGTCTCCTACGAGCAGTACTTC
CASSLAWTVSYEQYF
>-|-|TRBJ1-3|TRBV2
TGTGCCAGCGAGAGGGGCGTGGCTGGAAACACCATATATTTT
CASERGVAGNTIYF
>TRBD2|-|TRBJ2-1|TRBV19
TGTGCCAGTAGTATACTCCCGGGGGGGGAAAAGAACAATGAGCAGTTCTTC
CASSILPGGEKNNEQFF
>-|-|TRBJ2-3|TRBV7-2
TGTGCCAGCAGCTTAGTTGTGGCTAGCCGCAGCACAGATACGCAGTATTTT
CASSLVVASRSTDTQYF